This TCR beta chain was found in a study of T-cell memory formation after mild COVID-19. Background on the study: TCR clustering was largely donor specific.

Notes on the study in general: The main location of contracting CD4+ clones was CM and EM, and that of contracting CD8+ clones was EMRA.

TCRdb reprocessed the 5' RACE reads with MiXCR, giving one entry per CDR3 protein. This table holds approximately 250,000 distinct CDR3 sequences, 15% found once. As regards this clonotype: Its antigen remains unknown.

This CDR3 spans 15 amino acids. Germline-derived CDR1 and CDR2 are LGHDT and YNNKEL (reference sequence). Trimming removed 5 bases at V and 3 bases at J, with 15 bases between. Sequenced material: PBMCs or a T cell subset sorted from them (not recorded which). This sequence joins TRBV3-1 and TRBJ2-3; weak D call: TRBD1 (6 bases). This clonotype was sampled from an adult woman who had mild COVID-19 (a few samples of this study predate the infection). Cell type and time point are not known. For the CDR3, the DNA is TGTGCCAGCAGCAACAGGCCAGGGACAACAGATACGCAGTATTTT. Translated: CASSNRPGTTDTQYF.